The clone carrying this TCR beta chain was observed a few times. Its cognate antigen is unknown. CDR1 is SNHLY and CDR2 is FYNNEI in the germline V gene. CDR3 length: 17 residues. Between the trimmed V and J ends, which lost 3 bases and 0 bases, there was a span of 14 bases. The entry originates in a study of lymphopenia after photon versus proton radiotherapy. Study conclusions and caveats: A bigger post-nadir fall in TCR diversity correlated inversely with survival time in deceased patients. Proton therapy kept repertoires fairly stable, unlike photons, which gained effector/memory cells. Oligoclonal CD8+ Temra expansion after nadir drove photon patients' diversity drop. Only patients who died were analyzed for survival; proton advantage is unproven.

The table came from immunoSEQ multiplex PCR; TCRdb's copy has only in-frame clones and leaves some out. The data hold roughly 42,000 clones, with 85% observed a single time. This clonotype was sampled from a middle-aged man with gastric cancer. The sample in question was peripheral blood, obtained from a patient treated with photon-based radiotherapy. The V call is TRBV2, the J call TRBJ2-2; D is perhaps TRBD1 (5 bases). CDR3: CASSEFRVAANTGELFF. The DNA for the CDR3 is TGTGCCAGCAGTGAGTTCAGGGTCGCCGCGAACACCGGGGAGCTGTTTTTT.